The next 5 T cell receptor beta chains were all read from a single sample in a study of early T cells in non-severe SARS-CoV-2 infection (dated by TCRdb to about 2021). The library was obtained by 5' RACE. The instrument given in TCRdb is NextSeq 500. TCRdb trimmed public reads at Q25 via fastp, called clones via MiXCR and kept in-frame beta chains. For every CDR3 protein sequence, its rows merge into one entry that carries the most common genes and DNA. The sample yields approximately 27,000 distinct CDR3 sequences; roughly 5.8% were counted once. The ten top clones hold approximately 5.2% of the sample. The specimen was whole blood. These receptors all come from an adult who was a healthcare worker with PCR-confirmed SARS-CoV-2 infection or an uninfected control (not recorded which).

This clonotype is classed as medium-sized. The J gene is TRBJ1-6, the V gene TRBV6-5; D call uncertain. Germline CDR1 and CDR2: MNHEY and SVGAGI. Trimming cost V 4 bases and J 3 bases, with 7 bases left between them. The CDR3 runs 14 residues. CDR3 region: CASSLGLYNSPLHF. Here the CDR3 DNA reads TGTGCCAGCAGTTTGGGCCTCTATAATTCACCCCTCCACTTT.

This clonotype was counted at least ten times. The V and J genes are TRBV18 and TRBJ1-5, with 7 bases matching TRBD1. The CDR3 runs 13 residues. The junction had 3 bases not matched to a gene; V was cut back by 8 bases and J by 2 bases. The germline V gene has CDR1 KGHSH and CDR2 LQKENI. The CDR3: CASTGTGNQPQHF. The CDR3 DNA reads TGTGCCAGCACCGGGACAGGCAATCAGCCCCAGCATTTT.

This clonotype occurred many times. V gene TRBV5-4 combines with J gene TRBJ2-5; D not certain. The CDR3 consists of 13 residues. Germline lookup yields CDR1 SGHNT and CDR2 YYREEE (reference sequence). V was pared by 4 bases and J by 0 bases, with 7 bases between. CDR3 sequence (DNA): TGTGCCAGCAGCACTGAATACCAAGAGACCCAGTACTTC. Protein: CASSTEYQETQYF.

The chain has TRBV5-5 and TRBJ2-3; D ambiguous. Germline CDR1 is SGHKS and CDR2 is YYEKEE (reference sequence). V lost 0 bases and J lost 0, with 8 bases in between. The CDR3 is made up of 15 amino acids. The CDR3 is CASSLEPLSTDTQYF. CDR3 DNA sequence: TGTGCCAGCAGCTTGGAACCCCTTAGCACAGATACGCAGTATTTT. Complete variable domain (other parts from reference TRBV5-5 and TRBJ2-3): DAGVTQSPTHLIKTRGQQVTLRCSPISGHKSVSWYQQVLGQGPQFIFQYYEKEERGRGNFPDRFSARQFPNYSSELNVNALLLGDSALYLCASSLEPLSTDTQYFGPGTRLTVL.

This clonotype was observed at least ten times. This sequence joins TRBV24-1 and TRBJ2-1, with TRBD2 matching over 11 bases. V lost 2 bases and J lost 4; bases outside the gene matches: 3. The CDR3 length is 16 residues. Germline-derived CDR1 and CDR2 are KGHDR and SFDVKD. CDR3 loop: CATSDSGTSGYNEQFF. In nucleotides, the CDR3 is TGTGCCACCAGTGATTCCGGGACTAGCGGTTACAATGAGCAGTTCTTC.